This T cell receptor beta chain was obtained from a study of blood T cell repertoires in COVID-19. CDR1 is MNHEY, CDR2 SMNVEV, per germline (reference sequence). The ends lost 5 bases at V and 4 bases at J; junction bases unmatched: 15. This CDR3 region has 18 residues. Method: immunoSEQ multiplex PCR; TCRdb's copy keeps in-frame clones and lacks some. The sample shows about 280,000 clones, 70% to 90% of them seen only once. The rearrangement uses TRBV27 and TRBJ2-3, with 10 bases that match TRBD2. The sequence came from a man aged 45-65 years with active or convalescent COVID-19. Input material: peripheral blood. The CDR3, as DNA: TGTGCCAGCAGTCCACGCCTCTATAGCGGGAGGAGCTCAGATACGCAGTATTTT. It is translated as CASSPRLYSGRSSDTQYF.